Listed here are 23 T cell receptor beta chains from one sample, sequenced in a study of cytomegalovirus exposure and HLA in healthy donors. The PCR had 60 Vbeta and 13 Jbeta primers. Assay: immunoSEQ multiplex PCR; the TCRdb copy retains only in-frame clones and omits some. The sample records about 180,000 clones, 77% being singletons. Sequencing used PBMCs. The origin of the receptors is a woman between 55 and 75 years old in good health and CMV-seropositive.

The DNA for the CDR3 is TGCGCCAGCACCATGGCGGAGGACACTGAAGCTTTCTTT. Protein product: CASTMAEDTEAFF. The chain couples TRBV5-1 to TRBJ1-1; no firm D call. Trimming left V 6 bases short and J 3 bases short, with 12 bases between. The CDR3 extends over 13 amino acids. Germline V gene data show CDR1 as SGHRS and CDR2 as YFSETQ.

The chain is built from TRBV5-5 and TRBJ2-5; TRBD2 is a possible D gene (5 bases). The CDR3 runs 14 residues. CDR1 is SGHKS, CDR2 YYEKEE, per germline (reference sequence). Between the trimmed V and J ends, which lost 0 bases and 2 bases, there was a span of 8 bases. The CDR3 spells CASSLEWTQETQYF. CDR3 nucleotides: TGTGCCAGCAGCTTGGAGTGGACTCAAGAGACCCAGTACTTC.

The J gene is TRBJ1-2, the V gene TRBV2, with TRBD1 as a possible D gene (6 bases). V gave up 5 bases and J gave up 5 bases, with 12 bases separating them. Germline CDR1 SNHLY, CDR2 FYNNEI. This CDR3 region has 13 residues. The CDR3 DNA reads TGTGCCAGCAGTTCAGGGGAACGTTATGGCTACACCTTC. It encodes CASSSGERYGYTF.

CDR3 bases: TGTGCCAGCAGGGCAGGGCCCCCGCTCTACGAGCAGTACTTC. As protein: CASRAGPPLYEQYF. This chain uses TRBV6-5 with TRBJ2-7; the D gene is possibly TRBD1 (5 bases). Between the trimmed V and J ends, which lost 6 bases and 3 bases, there was a span of 15 bases. CDR3 length: 14 residues. The germline V gene has CDR1 MNHEY and CDR2 SVGAGI.

The CDR3 nucleotides read TGTGCCAGCAGTGAATTACATCGGGGCGAGCAGTACTTC. This codes for CASSELHRGEQYF. The chain combines TRBV25-1 with TRBJ2-7, with D possibly matching TRBD2 (5 bases). Germline-derived CDR1 and CDR2 are MGHDK and SYGVNS. The length of the CDR3 is 13 residues. Trimming stripped 1 base from V and 6 bases from J, with 10 bases between.

The chain combines TRBV19 with TRBJ1-6; 10 bases align to TRBD1. The CDR3 has 16 residues. Unmatched junction bases numbered 11, after V lost 5 bases and J lost 10 bases. The V gene's germline CDR1 is LNHDA and CDR2 SQIVND (reference sequence). CDR3 sequence: CASSAPPTGGGSPLHF. CDR3 bases: TGTGCCAGTAGTGCTCCCCCGACAGGGGGCGGGTCACCCCTCCACTTT. Looking up the rest from reference TRBV19 and TRBJ1-6 gives the full variable domain: DGGITQSPKYLFRKEGQNVTLSCEQNLNHDAMYWYRQDPGQGLRLIYYSQIVNDFQKGDIAEGYSVSREKKESFPLTVTSAQKNPTAFYLCASSAPPTGGGSPLHFGNGTRLTVT.

The chain recombines TRBV19 with TRBJ1-1; no firm D call. Germline V lookup: CDR1 LNHDA, CDR2 SQIVND (reference sequence). Trimming pared 3 bases from V and 1 base from J, leaving 15 bases between. The CDR3 consists of 16 residues. CDR3 nucleotides: TGTGCCAGTAGTATTAGGCCCCGGGTAGAGAACACTGAAGCTTTCTTT. Translation gives CASSIRPRVENTEAFF.

In its sample, this clone was seen a few times. The rearrangement links TRBV5-1 to TRBJ2-3; TRBD2 matches 10 bases. Germline trimming cut 2 bases from V and 7 bases from J; bases unmatched to any gene: 4. Germline V gives CDR1 SGHRS, CDR2 YFSETQ. The CDR3 has 14 residues. Here the CDR3 reads CASSLAGGSNTQYF. In DNA, the CDR3 is TGCGCCAGCAGCTTAGCGGGGGGGTCAAATACGCAGTATTTT.

The J gene is TRBJ2-1, the V gene TRBV11-2; maybe TRBD2 (5 bases). Deletions cut 9 bases from V and 5 bases from J, with 11 bases between. Germline V gene lookup returns CDR1 SGHAT and CDR2 FQNNGV. The CDR3 has 12 residues. The CDR3 region is CASGGGNNEQFF. The CDR3 coding sequence is TGTGCCAGTGGAGGAGGAAACAATGAGCAGTTCTTC.

This clone was counted only a few times. This CDR3 reads CASTLAGGTDTQYF. The CDR3 DNA reads as TGCGCCAGTACGTTGGCAGGCGGCACAGATACGCAGTATTTT. V is TRBV10-2 and J is TRBJ2-3, with D uncertain. The ends were cut back, 9 bases at V and 1 base at J, with 14 bases in the middle. The germline V gene encodes CDR1 WSHSY and CDR2 SAAADI. The CDR3 consists of 14 residues.

The V gene is TRBV5-1, the J gene TRBJ1-3; no clear D gene. The germline V gene has CDR1 SGHRS and CDR2 YFSETQ. Trimming took 0 bases from V and 2 from J, leaving 6 bases between them. The CDR3 consists of 14 residues. The CDR3 reads CASSLEATGNTIYF. The CDR3 nucleotides read TGCGCCAGCAGCTTGGAAGCTACTGGAAACACCATATATTTT. The full variable domain, rest sourced from reference TRBV5-1 and TRBJ1-3, is KAGVTQTPRYLIKTRGQQVTLSCSPISGHRSVSWYQQTPGQGLQFLFEYFSETQRNKGNFPGRFSGRQFSNSRSEMNVSTLELGDSALYLCASSLEATGNTIYFGEGSWLTVV.

The rearrangement joins TRBV18 to TRBJ2-5, with D hard to call. Per germline, CDR1 KGHSH and CDR2 LQKENI. The CDR3 length is 16 residues. V shed 1 base and J shed 1 base, with 13 bases lying between them. The CDR3 spells CASSPLSGIRQETQYF. CDR3 in DNA: TGTGCCAGCTCACCACTTTCCGGTATTCGCCAAGAGACCCAGTACTTC.

Of note for this clone: The same CDR3 is also encoded by other DNA sequences in this sample. V and J are TRBV4-2 and TRBJ2-7, with TRBD2 identical over 11 bases. With 1 base clipped from V and 4 bases from J, the junction kept 3 bases outside the gene matches. The germline V gene has CDR1 LGHNA and CDR2 YNFKEQ. There are 15 residues in the CDR3. This CDR3 is CASSQGLAGGYEQYF. For the CDR3, the DNA is TGTGCCAGCAGCCAAGGCCTAGCGGGGGGATACGAGCAGTACTTC.

The chain employs TRBV18 and TRBJ1-2, with TRBD1 identical over 7 bases. CDR1 is KGHSH and CDR2 is LQKENI in the germline V gene. V shed 3 bases and J 8 bases; nucleotides not matched to a gene: 6. The CDR3 is 13 amino acids. The CDR3 DNA is TGTGCCAGCTCACCTTGGACAGGAGAAGGCTACACCTTC. It codes for CASSPWTGEGYTF.

This chain connects TRBV5-4 to TRBJ2-7; TRBD2 matches 7 bases. Germline V CDR1 and CDR2: SGHNT, YYREEE (reference sequence). V shed 2 bases, J shed 6 bases, and the junction held 8 bases outside the gene matches. This CDR3 has 14 amino acids. CDR3 sequence (DNA): TGTGCCAGCAGCTTTGACAGCGGGGAGAGCGAGCAGTACTTC. This gives the protein CASSFDSGESEQYF.

V gene TRBV13 combines with J gene TRBJ2-1; TRBD2 aligns across 9 bases. The CDR3 is 17 amino acids. The germline V gene has CDR1 PRHDT and CDR2 FYEKMQ (reference sequence). Trimming took 2 bases from V and 6 from J; bases not matched to a gene: 11. The CDR3 spells CASSLRAGTSRFNEQFF. The CDR3 region has the DNA TGTGCCAGCAGCTTAAGAGCTGGGACTAGCAGGTTCAATGAGCAGTTCTTC. Looking up the rest from reference TRBV13 and TRBJ2-1 gives the full variable domain: AAGVIQSPRHLIKEKRETATLKCYPIPRHDTVYWYQQGPGQDPQFLISFYEKMQSDKGSIPDRFSAQQFSDYHSELNMSSLELGDSALYFCASSLRAGTSRFNEQFFGPGTRLTVL.

This rearrangement joins TRBV6-6 to TRBJ2-5, with D perhaps TRBD1 (6 bases). V was pared by 5 bases and J by 4 bases, with 14 bases between. The CDR3 runs to 14 residues. Germline CDR1 reads MNHNY; CDR2 reads SVGAGI (reference sequence). In DNA, the CDR3 is TGTGCCAGCAGTGCGTTTGGGGGCGGAGAGACCCAGTACTTC. This encodes CASSAFGGGETQYF.

The V gene is TRBV15, the J gene TRBJ2-7; D is undetermined. V shed 1 base and J shed 1 base, with 11 bases lying between them. The CDR3 runs to 15 residues. CDR1 is LNHNV and CDR2 is YYDKDF in the germline V gene (reference sequence). CDR3 nucleotide sequence: TGTGCCACCAGCAGAGTCAGCGACGGTTCCTACGAGCAGTACTTC. Its translation: CATSRVSDGSYEQYF. Supplemented by reference TRBV15 and TRBJ2-7, the full variable domain reads DAMVIQNPRYQVTQFGKPVTLSCSQTLNHNVMYWYQQKSSQAPKLLFHYYDKDFNNEADTPDNFQSRRPNTSFCFLDIRSPGLGDTAMYLCATSRVSDGSYEQYFGPGTRLTVT.

The count of this clone is one. The V gene is TRBV10-3, the J gene TRBJ2-6; 11 bases agree with TRBD2. After removal of 10 bases from V and 2 bases from J, the junction contained 13 bases not matched to a gene. The CDR3 extends over 18 amino acids. The germline V gene has CDR1 ENHRY and CDR2 SYGVKD. Written as DNA, the CDR3 is TGTGCCACCGACGTGGGTTTAGCGGGAGGGCCTGGGGCCAACGTCCTGACTTTC. Amino acids: CATDVGLAGGPGANVLTF.

The chain joins TRBV21-1 to TRBJ1-4; TRBD1 is the table's D call, not checked against the DNA. TRBV21-1 has pseudogene status. This CDR3 is 16 amino acids long. CDR3 sequence: CASYLAGYATNEKLFF. The CDR3 region has the DNA TGTGCCAGCTACTTAGCAGGGTATGCAACTAATGAAAAACTGTTTTTT.

In this sample, this clone turned up once. This chain joins TRBV2 and TRBJ1-4; 9 bases are shared with TRBD1. Germline-derived CDR1 and CDR2 are SNHLY and FYNNEI. The CDR3 runs to 15 residues. Trimming at V came to 6 bases and at J to 8 bases, leaving 10 bases not matched to a gene. CDR3 nucleotide sequence: TGTGCCAGCAGCCCCCTTACGGGACAGGGAGAAAAACTGTTTTTT. Its translation is CASSPLTGQGEKLFF.

This chain uses TRBV28 with TRBJ2-1; 7 bases agree with TRBD2. The CDR3 runs to 16 residues. Germline V gene sequence: CDR1 MDHEN, CDR2 SYDVKM. With V trimmed by 6 bases and J by 2 bases, 10 bases remained unmatched. CDR3 DNA: TGTGCCAGCAGGGGAAAGGAGGCGGGAGCCTACAATGAGCAGTTCTTC. Translating gives CASRGKEAGAYNEQFF.

The DNA for the CDR3 is TGTGCCAGCACCTACGGGAGGCCTGGCAATGAGCAGTTCTTC. Amino acid sequence: CASTYGRPGNEQFF. This chain connects TRBV5-6 to TRBJ2-1; TRBD2 agrees at 7 bases. Germline-derived CDR1 and CDR2 are SGHDT and YYEEEE. The CDR3 runs 14 residues. The junction had 9 bases not matched to a gene; V was cut back by 6 bases and J by 6 bases. Using reference TRBV5-6 and TRBJ2-1 for the parts outside the CDR3, the full variable domain is DAGVTQSPTHLIKTRGQQVTLRCSPKSGHDTVSWYQQALGQGPQFIFQYYEEEERQRGNFPDRFSGHQFPNYSSELNVNALLLGDSALYLCASTYGRPGNEQFFGPGTRLTVL.